Reported below is one TCR beta chain. The target antigen is unknown. This record belongs to a study of human T cells and chemical hapten exposure. Notes on the study in general: Once DPC sensitization occurred, TCRs above 1 in 1000 frequency showed no change.

Described time point: patch test 1, 2 weeks after DPC sensitization. This sample's treatment: therapeutic diphenylcyclopropenone sensitization with weekly scalp DPC. Via MiXCR, TCRdb re-called the RACE reads, giving one row per CDR3 protein. The data contain around 150,000 distinct CDR3 sequences, around 13% of them singletons. Germline V gives CDR1 DFQATT, CDR2 SNEGSKA (reference sequence). The CDR3 runs to 12 residues. V lost 3 bases, J lost 5 bases, and 11 bases lay in between. The sequence was obtained from a woman aged 25-40 years with alopecia areata. Some clones in this sample may be carry-over from other donors' samples. This specimen consisted of whole blood, obtained in connection with sensitization to the hapten diphenylcyclopropenone (DPC). The chain is built from TRBV20-1 and TRBJ2-7; the D gene is possibly TRBD2 (5 bases). CDR3: CSASNSGNEQYF. The CDR3 region has the DNA TGCAGTGCTAGTAATTCGGGAAACGAGCAGTACTTC.